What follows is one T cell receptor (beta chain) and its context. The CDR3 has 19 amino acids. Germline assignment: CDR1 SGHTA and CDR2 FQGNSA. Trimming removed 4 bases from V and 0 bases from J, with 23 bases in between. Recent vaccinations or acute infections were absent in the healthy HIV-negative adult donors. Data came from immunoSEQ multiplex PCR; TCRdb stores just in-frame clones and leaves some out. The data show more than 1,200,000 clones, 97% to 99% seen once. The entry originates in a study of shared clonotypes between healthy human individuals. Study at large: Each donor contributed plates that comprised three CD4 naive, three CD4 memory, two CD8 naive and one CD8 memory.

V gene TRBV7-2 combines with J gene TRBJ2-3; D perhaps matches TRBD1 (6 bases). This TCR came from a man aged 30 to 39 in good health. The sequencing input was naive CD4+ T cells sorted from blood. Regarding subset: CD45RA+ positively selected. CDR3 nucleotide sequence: TGTGCCAGCAGCTCCCAGGGGCTTCTTGCCTTTTCTAGCACAGATACGCAGTATTTT. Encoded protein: CASSSQGLLAFSSTDTQYF.